This T cell receptor (beta chain) originates from a study of T cells in narcolepsy. Study observations and caveats: Blood of same and different patients, but not healthy controls, reportedly held recurring autoreactive clonotypes. Some memory CD4+ repertoires had no autoreactive clone sequences.

The germline V gene has CDR1 LGHNA and CDR2 YSLEER. V was pared by 1 base and J by 3 bases, with 6 bases between. The CDR3 has 14 amino acids. Some clones are missing from TCRdb's copy, which holds only in-frame ones; the method was immunoSEQ multiplex PCR. The sample has over 30,000 clones; around 82% are singletons. There are a few counts of this clone. The antigen remains unidentified. The sequenced sample consisted of CD45RA- memory CD4+ T cells from PBMCs. The receptor was isolated from a human donor with narcolepsy. The rearrangement uses TRBV4-3 and TRBJ1-4, with unresolved D. CDR3 sequence: CASSQGAANEKLFF. The CDR3 DNA follows: TGCGCCAGCAGCCAAGGTGCAGCTAATGAAAAACTGTTTTTT.